This TCR beta chain was documented in a study of T cell responses to AZD1222 COVID-19 vaccine (dated by TCRdb to the early 2020s). About the study as a whole: A total of 233 trial participants underwent TCR sequencing, of whom some 200 had received two doses of AZD1222 and around 26 had received two doses of the MenACWY control vaccine. Trial participants were enrolled by age into subgroups of 18-55, 56-69 and 70-plus years, and about 150, 27 and 61 TCR-sequenced participants, respectively, were included in these subgroups.

The sample's time point label is to be understood as: about 28 days (+/-7) after the second vaccine dose. AZD1222 recipients with second doses at about 4 weeks or about 12 weeks were pooled, because spike-specific TCR depth and breadth did not differ between schedules. Samples from vaccinated people were obtained from the UK trials COV001 and COV002, which included a single-blind randomized controlled phase 2/3 trial of AZD1222 (ChAdOx1 nCoV-19) in healthy adults. Trial participant PBMC samples were collected at day 0 and day 28 after the second dose for TCRbeta chain sequencing. The CDR3 regions of human TCRbeta chains were subjected to immunosequencing. The study's own analysis went as follows. Repertoire TCRs were matched against a reference library of SARS-CoV-2-specific TCRs generated with the MIRA antigen-specificity platform. Breadth meant the fraction of unique TCRs that were SARS-CoV-2-associated, whereas depth meant the fraction of total T cells that were SARS-CoV-2-associated. Using the MIRA data, every spike-specific TCR was mapped to the spike region that the TCR reacted to and assigned to either a CD4 or a CD8 class. Log10-transformed breadth and depth values were compared by one-way ANOVA with Sidak's multiple comparisons tests. TCRdb provides this immuneACCESS table in a form limited to in-frame rearrangements. Some clones are lacking; in checked studies, under half of them reflect an unresolved V gene, and why the rest are absent is not known. That table gives V, J and clone size, and the DNA gave D and trimming. For this sample the table gives about 120,000 clones, of which 85% to 95% were detected only once. The ten biggest clones cover 5% of the sample.

Study-level results and caveats: After two AZD1222 doses, both the breadth and the depth of spike-specific TCRs were significantly higher than at day 0 and than in MenACWY recipients. Vaccine-associated CD4 TCRs spanned the whole spike protein, with dominant responses in regions 160-218 and 743-854. Because no samples from the day 14 peak response were available, repertoires could be characterized only after the peak T cell response. In the small 56-69-year group, the increase in depth fell short of significance, most likely because of low power. Most participants were white British and females outnumbered males, and the authors suggested that clonal diversity may have been underestimated. Conclusions about previously exposed vaccinees were limited because only 6 or 7 AZD1222 recipients were SARS-CoV-2 seropositive at baseline. Reportedly, almost half of the unique spike-specific TCRs recognized epitopes lying outside the regions that are mutated in the B.1.351 and B.1.1.7 variants.

With regard to this clone: The antigen this receptor binds is unknown. Within one base of it there is no much larger clone, and no base qualities were kept.

V lost 0 bases and J lost 7 bases; the stretch between them is 7 bases long. According to the germline V gene, CDR1 reads SGHRS and CDR2 reads YFSETQ. The CDR3 numbers 13 residues from cysteine through phenylalanine. The sequence is cut down to CDR3 DNA, 39 bases in frame from base 1. Sequences were derived from peripheral blood, sampled 28 days after the second AZD1222 dose. The chain links TRBV5-1 with TRBJ1-4; the D gene is unclear. The clonotype originates from an adult who received the AZD1222 COVID-19 vaccine. The CDR3 region: CASSLARTEKLFF. The sequence in DNA is TGCGCCAGCAGCTTGGCCCGGACTGAAAAACTGTTTTTT.